These 18 T cell receptor beta chains came from one sample sequenced in a study of blood T cell repertoires in COVID-19. Sequenced by immunoSEQ multiplex PCR; TCRdb stores in-frame clones only, minus some. Of over 200,000 clones in the sample, nearly 90% were seen once. The sample comprised peripheral blood. The receptors originated from a woman aged 30 to 39 with acute or convalescent COVID-19.

J is TRBJ1-4 and V is TRBV24-1; D gene unclear. Germline V gene data show CDR1 as KGHDR and CDR2 as SFDVKD. CDR3 length equals 12 residues. V dropped 6 bases and J dropped 8 bases, with 9 bases sitting between them. CDR3 sequence: CATSYNTEKLFF. As DNA, the CDR3 is TGTGCCACCAGTTATAACACCGAAAAACTGTTTTTT.

The gene calls are TRBV10-3 and TRBJ2-7, with a weak D call TRBD2 (6 bases). This CDR3 is 13 amino acids long. V was shortened by 10 bases and J by 2 bases, with 15 bases between the two germline ends. Germline V lookup: CDR1 ENHRY, CDR2 SYGVKD. Here the CDR3 reads CASTGRSPYEQYF. CDR3 nucleotides: TGTGCCAGTACCGGGAGATCCCCCTACGAGCAGTACTTC.

The chain recombines TRBV7-9 with TRBJ2-5; 11 bases are a match to TRBD2. This CDR3 is built from 16 residues. Germline V CDR1 and CDR2: SEHNR, FQNEAQ (reference sequence). The V segment lost 3 bases and the J segment 2 bases; nucleotides outside the gene matches: 5. In DNA form, the CDR3 reads TGTGCCAGCAGCTTTTGGCTAGCGGGAGGACAAGAGACCCAGTACTTC. This codes for CASSFWLAGGQETQYF.

The chain has TRBV7-8 and TRBJ1-6; possible D gene TRBD1, 6 bases. CDR3 length equals 12 residues. Per germline, CDR1 SGHVS and CDR2 FQNEAQ. The germline V and J ends were trimmed by 8 bases and 7 bases, with 9 bases remaining between them. CDR3 sequence (DNA): TGTGCCAGCGGCAGGGGCAATTCACCCCTCCACTTT. Its protein is CASGRGNSPLHF.

A note on this clone: Additional DNA sequences in this sample encode the identical CDR3. The V call is TRBV12-5, the J call TRBJ1-1; possible D gene TRBD1, 6 bases. This CDR3 is built from 14 residues. Germline loops: CDR1 LGHNT, CDR2 FRNRAP. V was cut by 5 bases and J by 2 bases, with 12 bases left in between. The CDR3 DNA reads TGTGCTAGTGGTCTTAACAGGGTCAACACTGAAGCTTTCTTT. Encoded protein: CASGLNRVNTEAFF. The full variable domain, in which reference TRBV12-5 and TRBJ1-1 provide the parts outside the CDR3, is DARVTQTPRHKVTEMGQEVTMRCQPILGHNTVFWYRQTMMQGLELLAYFRNRAPLDDSGMPKDRFSAEMPDATLATLKIQPSEPRDSAVYFCASGLNRVNTEAFFGQGTRLTVV.

This sequence joins TRBV19 and TRBJ1-2; D is undetermined. This CDR3 is built from 14 residues. Trimming removed 4 bases from V and 4 bases from J, with 13 bases in between. The V gene's germline CDR1 is LNHDA and CDR2 SQIVND (reference sequence). CDR3 in amino acids: CASSTGGFGYGYTF. In DNA form, the CDR3 reads TGTGCCAGTAGTACCGGCGGGTTTGGCTATGGCTACACCTTC.

The chain links TRBV19 to TRBJ2-7; TRBD1 agrees at 9 bases. Germline V gene data show CDR1 as LNHDA and CDR2 as SQIVND (reference sequence). The junction had 9 bases not matched to a gene; V was cut back by 6 bases and J by 3 bases. This CDR3 region has 15 residues. CDR3 coding DNA: TGTGCCAGTAGCCACCCTGGGACAGGGCTCTACGAGCAGTACTTC. It translates to CASSHPGTGLYEQYF.

V usage is TRBV7-9 and J usage is TRBJ2-1; a weak D match, TRBD1 (6 bases). Germline CDR1 reads SEHNR; CDR2 reads FQNEAQ (reference sequence). CDR3 size: 13 residues. Between the trimmed V and J ends, which lost 5 bases and 8 bases, there was a span of 13 bases. The CDR3 loop reads CASSPTGNHEQFF. DNA of the CDR3: TGTGCCAGCAGCCCTACAGGGAATCATGAGCAGTTCTTC. Full variable domain (outside the CDR3, taken from reference TRBV7-9 and TRBJ2-1): DTGVSQNPRHKITKRGQNVTFRCDPISEHNRLYWYRQTLGQGPEFLTYFQNEAQLEKSRLLSDRFSAERPKGSFSTLEIQRTEQGDSAMYLCASSPTGNHEQFFGPGTRLTVL.

The CDR3 reads CASSLEGQGFNEQFF. CDR3 DNA sequence: TGCGCCAGCAGCTTGGAAGGACAGGGTTTCAATGAGCAGTTCTTC. This chain links TRBV5-1 with TRBJ2-1; TRBD1 matches 8 bases. CDR1 and CDR2 from the germline V gene are SGHRS and YFSETQ. With V trimmed by 0 bases and J by 6 bases, 5 bases remained unmatched. The CDR3 is 15 amino acids.

The chain is built from TRBV10-3 and TRBJ2-3, with D tentatively TRBD2 (6 bases). The CDR3 extends over 15 amino acids. CDR1 is ENHRY, CDR2 SYGVKD, per germline. V was clipped by 10 bases and J by 6 bases, with 23 bases between them. The CDR3 spells CATSPLAPRSDTQYF. The CDR3 coding sequence is TGTGCCACCTCCCCCCTAGCGCCCCGATCGGATACGCAGTATTTT.

This chain's CDR3 is CASSVGVQGNEKLFF. DNA for the CDR3: TGTGCCAGCAGCGTAGGGGTTCAGGGGAATGAAAAACTGTTTTTT. This chain links TRBV9 with TRBJ1-4; D perhaps matches TRBD1 (6 bases). The length of the CDR3 is 15 residues. CDR1 SGDLS and CDR2 YYNGEE come from the germline V gene. Trimming pared 0 bases from V and 5 bases from J, leaving 11 bases between.

The chain combines TRBV15 with TRBJ2-1; 7 nucleotides line up with TRBD2. This CDR3 has 14 amino acids. V dropped 8 bases and J dropped 7; count of bases not matched to a gene: 11. The germline CDR1 and CDR2 sequences are LNHNV and YYDKDF (reference sequence). CDR3 bases: TGTGCCACCGGCGTGGGCGGGAGTGGGAATGAGCAGTTCTTC. Translating it yields CATGVGGSGNEQFF.

This chain uses TRBV6-2 or TRBV6-3 with TRBJ2-7, with 7 nucleotides matching TRBD1. The CDR3 extends over 15 amino acids. Germline CDR1 and CDR2: MNHEY and SVGEGT. Trimming at V came to 6 bases and at J to 1 base, leaving 9 bases not matched to a gene. CDR3 in DNA: TGTGCCAGCAGCGTAGACAGGGAAAGGTCCTACGAGCAGTACTTC. It yields the protein CASSVDRERSYEQYF.

The rearrangement uses TRBV7-9 and TRBJ2-7; 12 bases are a match to TRBD2. Germline CDR1 SEHNR, CDR2 FQNEAQ (reference sequence). The CDR3 is made up of 16 amino acids. V shed 10 bases and J 4 bases; nucleotides not matched to a gene: 14. CDR3: CAIREPRLAGAYEQYF. DNA for the CDR3: TGTGCCATCAGGGAACCAAGACTAGCGGGAGCTTACGAGCAGTACTTC.

The chain combines TRBV6-2 or TRBV6-3 with TRBJ2-7; 7 bases map to TRBD1. Trimming removed 3 bases from V and 0 bases from J; junction bases left unmatched: 5. Germline CDR1 reads MNHEY; CDR2 reads SVGEGT. The length of the CDR3 is 15 residues. The CDR3: CASSYRWTGSYEQYF. CDR3 bases: TGTGCCAGCAGTTATCGCTGGACAGGCTCCTACGAGCAGTACTTC.

In regard to this clone: At the DNA level, this CDR3 is encoded by other sequences in the same sample as well. The chain carries TRBV30 and TRBJ1-1, with a weak D call TRBD1 (5 bases). The CDR3 totals 12 residues. The ends were cut back, 1 base at V and 5 bases at J, with 8 bases in the middle. The germline gives CDR1 GTSNPN, CDR2 SVGIG (reference sequence). CDR3 bases: TGTGCCTGGAGTGGCGGGGGGACTGAAGCTTTCTTT. It is translated as CAWSGGGTEAFF. Full variable domain (rest looked up from reference TRBV30 and TRBJ1-1): SQTIHQWPATLVQPVGSPLSLECTVEGTSNPNLYWYRQAAGRGLQLLFYSVGIGQISSEVPQNLSASRPQDRQFILSSKKLLLSDSGFYLCAWSGGGTEAFFGQGTRLTVV.

The chain employs TRBV2 and TRBJ1-5; perhaps TRBD1 as D (6 bases). The CDR3 runs to 15 residues. Trimming left V 1 base short and J 3 bases short, with 10 bases between. Germline assignment: CDR1 SNHLY and CDR2 FYNNEI. The CDR3 region is CASSEDRALNQPQHF. In DNA form, the CDR3 reads TGTGCCAGCAGTGAAGACAGGGCCCTCAATCAGCCCCAGCATTTT.

J is TRBJ2-7 and V is TRBV7-9; 9 bases match TRBD2. Looked up from germline, CDR1 is SEHNR and CDR2 is FQNEAQ (reference sequence). J lost 2 bases, V lost 8 bases, and 4 bases had no gene match. CDR3 length equals 13 residues. The chain's CDR3 is CASGPSGTYEQYF. The CDR3 nucleotides are TGTGCCAGCGGCCCTAGCGGGACCTACGAGCAGTACTTC.